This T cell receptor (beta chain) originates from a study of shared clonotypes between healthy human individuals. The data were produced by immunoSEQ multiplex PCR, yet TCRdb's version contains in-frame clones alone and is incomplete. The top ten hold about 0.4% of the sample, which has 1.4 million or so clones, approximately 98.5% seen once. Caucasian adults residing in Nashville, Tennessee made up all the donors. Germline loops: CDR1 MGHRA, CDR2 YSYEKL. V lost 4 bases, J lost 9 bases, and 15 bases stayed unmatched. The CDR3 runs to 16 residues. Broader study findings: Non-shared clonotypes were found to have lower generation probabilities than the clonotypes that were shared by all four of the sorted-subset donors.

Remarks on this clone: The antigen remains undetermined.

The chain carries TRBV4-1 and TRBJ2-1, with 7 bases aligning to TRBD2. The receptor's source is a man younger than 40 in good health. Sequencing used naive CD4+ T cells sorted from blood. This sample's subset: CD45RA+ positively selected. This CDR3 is CASSPIGTRLAPEQFF. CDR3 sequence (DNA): TGCGCCAGCAGCCCTATAGGAACCCGACTAGCTCCTGAGCAGTTCTTC.